The 9 T cell receptor beta chains in this list originate from one sample, sequenced in a study of brain T cells in children with intractable seizures. Time point defined: blood from clinic visit 5 months post-surgery; TSC patient then seizure free. Measured with immunoSEQ multiplex PCR; TCRdb has only the in-frame clones, and not every one. This sample carries around 340,000 clones, 93% of them seen once, and the ten largest clones take 5.7%. The sample here was peripheral blood, taken about 5 months after surgery. All receptors come from a boy less than two years old with tuberous sclerosis and intractable seizures.

The V gene is TRBV6-6, the J gene TRBJ2-1, with 10 bases lining up with TRBD2. The CDR3 sequence is 15 residues long. Germline V lookup: CDR1 MNHNY, CDR2 SVGAGI (reference sequence). Germline trimming cut 8 bases from V and 7 bases from J; bases unmatched to any gene: 11. The CDR3 DNA reads as TGTGCCAGCCACCCGCCCAGCGGGGGGGCGAATGAGCAGTTCTTC. Translating gives CASHPPSGGANEQFF.

The chain carries TRBV15 and TRBJ1-6; TRBD1 matches 10 bases. In germline, CDR1 is LNHNV, CDR2 YYDKDF (reference sequence). Trimming cost V 0 bases and J 10 bases; bases outside gene matches: 3. CDR3 length: 15 residues. CDR3 nucleotides: TGTGCCACCAGCAGAGATGACAGGGGGCGGTCACCCCTCCACTTT. This translates into CATSRDDRGRSPLHF.

V usage is TRBV29-1 and J usage is TRBJ2-7, with D unclear. This CDR3 is built from 13 residues. The V and J ends lost 6 bases and 0 bases respectively, with 12 bases between them. CDR1 and CDR2 from the germline V gene are SQVTM and ANQGSEA. CDR3 sequence: CSVQAASSYEQYF. CDR3 bases: TGCAGCGTCCAGGCAGCGAGCTCCTACGAGCAGTACTTC.

The rearrangement links TRBV7-2 to TRBJ1-2; D call uncertain. CDR1 is SGHTA, CDR2 FQGNSA, per germline. V was clipped by 2 bases and J by 4 bases, with 11 bases between them. The CDR3 length is 14 residues. The CDR3 loop is CASSLCSGSYGYTF. The CDR3 nucleotides read TGTGCCAGCAGCTTATGTTCCGGGAGCTATGGCTACACCTTC.

The V and J genes are TRBV9 and TRBJ2-5; D could derive from TRBD1 or TRBD2 (6 bases each). Germline assignment: CDR1 SGDLS and CDR2 YYNGEE. Trimming left V 4 bases short and J 5 bases short, with 18 bases between. The CDR3 spans 15 residues. The CDR3 protein is CASSPIGGRGETQYF. The CDR3 DNA follows: TGTGCCAGCAGCCCCATAGGGGGGCGCGGGGAGACCCAGTACTTC. The full variable domain, rest sourced from reference TRBV9 and TRBJ2-5, is DSGVTQTPKHLITATGQRVTLRCSPRSGDLSVYWYQQSLDQGLQFLIQYYNGEERAKGNILERFSAQQFPDLHSELNLSSLELGDSALYFCASSPIGGRGETQYFGPGTRLLVL.

The V gene is TRBV24-1, the J gene TRBJ2-1; tentative D call: TRBD1 (6 bases). This CDR3 spans 13 amino acids. Trimming removed 1 base from V and 12 bases from J, with 12 bases in between. The germline gives CDR1 KGHDR, CDR2 SFDVKD. The chain's CDR3 is CATSDFSGVGQFF. The CDR3 nucleotides are TGTGCCACCAGTGATTTCTCAGGGGTAGGGCAGTTCTTC.

The chain recombines TRBV4-2 with TRBJ2-1; TRBD2 agrees at 10 bases. This CDR3 has 15 residues. Germline-derived CDR1 and CDR2 are LGHNA and YNFKEQ. The junction had 2 bases not matched to a gene; V was cut back by 3 bases and J by 3 bases. CDR3 DNA: TGTGCCAGCAGCCAGGGACTAGCGCTCTACAATGAGCAGTTCTTC. Amino acids: CASSQGLALYNEQFF.

The chain employs TRBV6-5 and TRBJ2-2; unclear D gene. V shed 4 bases and J shed 6 bases, with 9 bases lying between them. This CDR3 comprises 13 residues. Germline values: CDR1 MNHEY, CDR2 SVGAGI. The CDR3 here is CASSSGRAGELFF. The CDR3 DNA is TGTGCCAGCAGTTCCGGCCGGGCCGGGGAGCTGTTTTTT.

The V and J genes are TRBV6-6 and TRBJ1-3; D remains ambiguous. V shed 4 bases and J shed 0 bases, with 10 bases lying between them. Per germline, CDR1 MNHNY and CDR2 SVGAGI (reference sequence). CDR3 length: 15 amino acids. This CDR3 reads CASSLAGFSGNTIYF. As DNA, the CDR3 is TGTGCCAGCAGTTTAGCGGGCTTCTCTGGAAACACCATATATTTT.